The 10 T cell receptor beta chains below were found in one sample sequenced in a study of TIL therapy for anti-PD-1-resistant metastatic lung cancer (dated by TCRdb to the early 2020s). The time point label of this sample denotes: pre-treatment sample, taken before nivolumab and TIL therapy. Using bias-controlled multiplex PCR with the immunoSEQ v3 hsTCRB kit, the TCR beta CDR3 regions were amplified from genomic DNA. What TCRdb holds here is the immuneACCESS table cut down to in-frame rearrangements. Part of the clones is not present; checked against another copy, under half of the missing clones reflect an unresolved V gene, and the others are unexplained. Across this sample there are tens of thousands of clones, with under 75% seen only once. 5.5% to 8.5% of the sample rests with the top ten. Sample: blood, taken at baseline. These receptors were collected from a person aged 25-85 years with non-small cell lung cancer.

This chain uses TRBV27 with TRBJ2-1; possibly TRBD2 for D (6 bases). This CDR3 is built from 14 residues. Germline loops: CDR1 MNHEY, CDR2 SMNVEV (reference sequence). Between the trimmed V and J ends, which lost 2 bases and 10 bases, there was a span of 15 bases. DNA for the CDR3: TGTGCCAGCAGTTTAGGGTGGTCGGGGGACGAGCAGTTCTTC. Protein sequence: CASSLGWSGDEQFF.

V usage is TRBV7-9 and J usage is TRBJ2-2; TRBD1 is a possible D gene (5 bases). This CDR3 region has 14 residues. Looked up from germline, CDR1 is SEHNR and CDR2 is FQNEAQ (reference sequence). V shed 2 bases and J shed 6 bases, with 10 bases lying between them. CDR3 in amino acids: CASSLWKGAGELFF. CDR3 bases: TGTGCCAGCAGCTTATGGAAAGGGGCCGGGGAGCTGTTTTTT.

This chain joins TRBV5-1 and TRBJ2-5; 7 bases match TRBD2. J gave up 7 bases and V 4 bases, and 13 bases lay outside the gene matches. CDR1 is SGHRS, CDR2 YFSETQ, per germline. The CDR3 sequence is 15 residues long. The CDR3 spells CASSPGGGPGGTQYF. The CDR3 nucleotides read TGCGCCAGCAGCCCGGGAGGCGGTCCCGGGGGGACCCAGTACTTC.

This sequence joins TRBV13 and TRBJ2-3, with D unresolved. This CDR3 comprises 12 residues. The V end lost 0 bases, the J end lost 4 bases, and 2 bases lay between the germline ends. Germline CDR1 and CDR2: PRHDT and FYEKMQ (reference sequence). The CDR3 DNA follows: TGTGCCAGCAGCTTAGGGCCAGATACGCAGTATTTT. Amino acids: CASSLGPDTQYF.

This clone came up a few times. V usage is TRBV9 and J usage is TRBJ1-5; D perhaps matches TRBD1 (5 bases). With 7 bases removed from V and 1 base from J, the gap between germline ends came to 12 bases. CDR3 size: 14 residues. Looked up from germline, CDR1 is SGDLS and CDR2 is YYNGEE. The CDR3 loop reads CASSKRGSNQPQHF. For the CDR3, the DNA is TGTGCCAGCTCCAAAAGGGGCAGCAATCAGCCCCAGCATTTT.

This rearrangement joins TRBV5-5 to TRBJ2-3, with a possible D match to TRBD2 (6 bases). Per germline, CDR1 SGHKS and CDR2 YYEKEE (reference sequence). The germline V and J ends were trimmed by 4 bases and 0 bases, with 15 bases remaining between them. The CDR3 runs 16 residues. The CDR3 loop reads CASSPGAGGSTDTQYF. The CDR3, as DNA: TGTGCCAGCAGCCCCGGGGCCGGGGGTAGCACAGATACGCAGTATTTT.

The chain is built from TRBV12-5 and TRBJ1-5, with D possibly being TRBD1 (6 bases). The germline V gene has CDR1 LGHNT and CDR2 FRNRAP. The ends were cut back, 6 bases at V and 4 bases at J, with 16 bases in the middle. This CDR3 spans 15 amino acids. The DNA for the CDR3 is TGTGCTAGTGGGTGGGTTGGGGGCCTAAATCAGCCCCAGCATTTT. Residues: CASGWVGGLNQPQHF.

V and J are TRBV7-8 and TRBJ2-1; a weak D match, TRBD2 (7 bases). The CDR3 is 12 amino acids. The germline V and J ends were trimmed by 6 bases and 7 bases, with 10 bases remaining between them. Germline CDR1 SGHVS, CDR2 FQNEAQ. DNA of the CDR3: TGTGCCAGCAGTCGGGGGGCAAATGAGCAGTTCTTC. As protein: CASSRGANEQFF.

The rearrangement joins TRBV25-1 to TRBJ1-1; D is undetermined. The CDR3 runs to 11 residues. V was clipped by 1 base and J by 4 bases, with 1 base between them. The germline CDR1 and CDR2 sequences are MGHDK and SYGVNS. CDR3 loop: CASSESTEAFF. CDR3 nucleotide sequence: TGTGCCAGCAGTGAATCCACTGAAGCTTTCTTT.

The chain is built from TRBV28 and TRBJ1-1, with 9 bases identical to TRBD1. Trimming cost V 5 bases and J 7 bases; bases outside gene matches: 2. The CDR3 extends over 12 amino acids. In germline, CDR1 is MDHEN, CDR2 SYDVKM. The CDR3 nucleotides are TGTGCCAGCAGTGGGGACAGGGTTGAAGCTTTCTTT. It translates to CASSGDRVEAFF.